This paragraph covers one T cell receptor (beta chain) sequence. Its recognized antigen is unknown. No quality values exist for individual bases; no much larger clone is one base distant. The library was built by means of 5' RACE. TCRdb shows the sequencer as Illumina HiSeq 2500. A second PCR of roughly 7 to 12 cycles was performed with a sample-barcoded 5' primer and a J-beta primer mix. Each TCR beta cDNA molecule received a unique molecular identifier from a template-switch 5' adaptor carrying 12 random nucleotides. Each sample yielded at least 3 million CDR3-containing paired-end reads. All of the RNA was converted into first-strand cDNA using the Mint cDNA synthesis kit, with a TRBC-specific oligonucleotide serving as the primer. After uracil-DNA glycosylase treatment, a first 18-cycle PCR used universal primers M1SS and BC2_uni_R on all cDNA. The authors' pipeline ran thus. Each sample was normalized by randomly selecting 1 million high-quality reads, each carrying a distinct molecular identifier. Instead of being binned into consensus sequences, reads that shared molecular identifiers were thrown out. MiTCR, with a Q25 quality threshold and the strictest error-elimination algorithm, was used for CDR3 identification, clonotype clustering and error correction. Lower-bound total TCR beta diversity was estimated with a nonparametric unseen species model using Euler transformation. TCRdb handled the public reads itself, with Q25 trimming in fastp and clone calling in MiXCR, and kept productive beta chains. Every CDR3 protein is listed once, alongside the most common genes and DNA of its rows. The V and J calls follow TCRdb's processing rather than the paper's. For this sample there are hundreds of thousands of distinct CDR3 sequences; 20% to 25% appear just once. The ten biggest clones cover more than 3% of the sample.

V is clipped by 9 bases and J by 5 bases, and the sequence between their germline boundaries is 16 bases long. The germline V gene sets CDR1 to MNHEY and CDR2 to SVGEGT. The CDR3 holds 13 amino acids from the cysteine to the phenylalanine. Only the CDR3 DNA is retained, 39 bases long and in frame from the first base. The sample is drawn from a study of blood T cells in healthy people across ages (dated by TCRdb to about 2015). Some background on the complete study: In model experiments, roughly one uniquely barcoded TCR beta cDNA molecule per two T cells was captured by template switching. To avoid experimental bias, donors of different ages were randomly spread across the sequencing lanes. The study analyzed two additional independent replicas of 1 million unique cDNA reads from the same blood draw for two donors, one aged 18 to 30 and one aged 80 or older. Using deep sequencing normalized with unique cDNA molecular identifiers, the study measured how TCR beta repertoire diversity changes with age. Four age groups were formed from the donors: young (average about 16 years), middle-aged (approximately 42), aged (around 68) and long-lived (less than 85).

Findings and caveats that apply to the study as a whole: A strong correlation was found between observed TCR beta diversity and the percentage of naive T cells measured by flow cytometry. Compared with the aged group, the long-lived group had more naive CD4+ T cells, fewer expanded clones and increased TCR diversity, suggesting age selection. Since profiling was done on bulk unsorted PBMCs, naive and antigen-experienced compartments could not be conclusively compared. As age increased, observed TCR beta diversity per million T cells dropped in a roughly linear way, and a significant reduction was already evident by age about 40. Estimates of total diversity based on one million sequenced T cells were regarded as lower bounds and as underestimates. Because the CMV infection status of the donors was unknown, age-related changes in expanded clonotypes may potentially have been confounded.

Systemically healthy Caucasian individuals from Russia, 39 in total and aged roughly 6 to 100 years, were included as donors. Around 10 milliliters of peripheral blood were collected from each donor into EDTA-treated Vacutainer tubes. Ficoll-Paque density-gradient centrifugation was used to isolate PBMCs, with at least 6 million per sample. Trizol reagent was used to extract total RNA from the PBMCs, yielding at least 5 micrograms per sample. Naive CD45RAhigh/CD27high T cell percentages were measured by flow cytometry on a PBMC aliquot from every donor. The receptor chain draws on TRBV6-2 or TRBV6-3 and TRBJ2-5; the D gene lacks a confident call. The receptor was isolated from a man between 65 and 85 years old in good health. Sequenced sample: blood. The CDR3 in this case is CASKIAGLETQYF. At the DNA level, the sequence is TGTGCCAGTAAAATAGCTGGCTTGGAGACCCAGTACTTC.